This entry lists 20 T cell receptor beta chains sequenced from one sample in a study of cytomegalovirus exposure and HLA in healthy donors. This PCR relied on a set of 60 Vbeta primers and 13 Jbeta primers. TCRdb's copy holds only in-frame clones and misses some; the assay was immunoSEQ multiplex PCR. The sample shows fewer than 200,000 clones, around 88% of them seen only once. The sample taken for sequencing was PBMCs. The receptors here all came from a man aged 35 to 55 in good health and CMV-seropositive.

The genes are TRBV6-5 and TRBJ1-5, with D possibly being TRBD1 (5 bases). The V end was cut by 4 bases, the J end by 2 bases, with 12 bases between. CDR3 size: 15 residues. Germline V CDR1 and CDR2: MNHEY, SVGAGI. The DNA of the CDR3 is TGTGCCAGCAGTTTCCTCGGAGGGGGCAATCAGCCCCAGCATTTT. Its translation is CASSFLGGGNQPQHF.

V is TRBV5-5 and J is TRBJ2-1; D may be TRBD1 (5 bases). The CDR3 has 13 amino acids. CDR1 is SGHKS and CDR2 is YYEKEE in the germline V gene (reference sequence). V shed 4 bases and J shed 6 bases, with 11 bases lying between them. CDR3 bases: TGTGCCAGCAGCCTAAATAGGGGCAATGAGCAGTTCTTC. Translating gives CASSLNRGNEQFF. Complete variable domain (other parts from reference TRBV5-5 and TRBJ2-1): DAGVTQSPTHLIKTRGQQVTLRCSPISGHKSVSWYQQVLGQGPQFIFQYYEKEERGRGNFPDRFSARQFPNYSSELNVNALLLGDSALYLCASSLNRGNEQFFGPGTRLTVL.

V usage is TRBV5-1 and J usage is TRBJ2-7; TRBD2 is a possible D gene (5 bases). Germline V CDR1 and CDR2: SGHRS, YFSETQ. The V and J ends lost 5 bases and 4 bases respectively, with 16 bases between them. This CDR3 is 14 amino acids long. The CDR3 DNA reads as TGCGCCAGCAGTGAGTTGGACTCCGTGTACGAGCAGTACTTC. Its translation is CASSELDSVYEQYF.

This chain connects TRBV9 to TRBJ2-3; TRBD2 matches 10 bases. V lost 0 bases and J lost 0; bases outside the gene matches: 10. The V gene's germline CDR1 is SGDLS and CDR2 YYNGEE. CDR3 size: 19 residues. Here the CDR3 DNA reads TGTGCCAGCAGCGTAGACCCCCCCCCGACTAGCGGGAGCACAGATACGCAGTATTTT. Protein: CASSVDPPPTSGSTDTQYF.

The chain has TRBV28 and TRBJ2-7; 7 bases agree with TRBD2. Germline CDR1 is MDHEN and CDR2 is SYDVKM. J gave up 0 bases and V 6 bases, and 11 bases lay outside the gene matches. The CDR3 consists of 16 residues. The CDR3 DNA reads as TGTGCCAGCAGCTCGGGCCGGGAGGCGTTCTCCTACGAGCAGTACTTC. Translation gives CASSSGREAFSYEQYF.

The CDR3 nucleotides are TGCGCCAGCAGCCAAGTCCAGGGGGCCGGCTATGGCTACACCTTC. This encodes CASSQVQGAGYGYTF. The chain joins TRBV4-1 to TRBJ1-2; 8 nucleotides match TRBD1. This CDR3 has 15 residues. Looked up from germline, CDR1 is MGHRA and CDR2 is YSYEKL. With 1 base clipped from V and 4 bases from J, the junction kept 5 bases outside the gene matches.

The chain uses TRBV4-1 and TRBJ1-3; 8 bases map to TRBD1. This CDR3 has 17 residues. After removal of 5 bases from V and 0 bases from J, the junction contained 9 bases not matched to a gene. CDR1 is MGHRA and CDR2 is YSYEKL in the germline V gene. The CDR3 here is CASSSGSGQGSGNTIYF. The CDR3 DNA reads TGCGCCAGCAGCTCAGGATCTGGACAGGGCTCTGGAAACACCATATATTTT.

The V call is TRBV13, the J call TRBJ2-3; possibly TRBD2 for D (5 bases). Germline V gene sequence: CDR1 PRHDT, CDR2 FYEKMQ (reference sequence). This CDR3 comprises 15 residues. V was clipped by 7 bases and J by 0 bases, with 14 bases between them. CDR3 sequence: CASTYRSGSTDTQYF. The CDR3, as DNA: TGTGCCAGCACCTACCGGTCGGGGAGCACAGATACGCAGTATTTT.

Only a few counts were recorded for this clone. This chain joins TRBV14 and TRBJ2-5; D may be TRBD2 (6 bases). V lost 4 bases to trimming and J lost 5 bases, with 11 bases between them. CDR1 SGHDN and CDR2 FVKESK come from the germline V gene. The CDR3 runs to 13 residues. The CDR3 DNA follows: TGTGCCAGCAGCCCCAGACTAGTTGAGACCCAGTACTTC. Translating gives CASSPRLVETQYF. The whole variable domain, filled in from reference TRBV14 and TRBJ2-5, reads EAGVTQFPSHSVIEKGQTVTLRCDPISGHDNLYWYRRVMGKEIKFLLHFVKESKQDESGMPNNRFLAERTGGTYSTLKVQPAELEDSGVYFCASSPRLVETQYFGPGTRLLVL.

Regarding this clone: At one end the junction does not follow the germline gene, possibly because of a read error. This rearrangement joins TRBV7-7 to TRBJ2-7; D may be TRBD1 (6 bases). CDR1 and CDR2 (germline): SSHAT, FNYEAQ (reference sequence). The CDR3 runs 13 residues. CDR3 coding DNA: TGTGCTAGCAGCTACAGGGAGACCTACGAGCAGTACTTC. Translation gives CASSYRETYEQYF.

V usage is TRBV2 and J usage is TRBJ2-3; 11 bases fit TRBD2. Germline CDR1 SNHLY, CDR2 FYNNEI. V lost 6 bases to trimming and J lost 8 bases; unmatched junction nucleotides: 10. The CDR3 loop spans 15 amino acids. This CDR3 reads CASSQTSGTIGTQYF. In nucleotides, the CDR3 is TGTGCCAGCAGCCAGACTAGCGGGACAATTGGTACGCAGTATTTT.

The V call is TRBV5-1, the J call TRBJ2-1, with 7 bases aligning to TRBD2. Losses at the gene ends were 0 bases for V and 13 bases for J; bases not matched to a gene: 10. The germline gives CDR1 SGHRS, CDR2 YFSETQ. The CDR3 runs to 14 residues. The DNA for the CDR3 is TGCGCCAGCAGCTTGGACGCTAGCGGTCTGAGACAGTTCTTC. Protein product: CASSLDASGLRQFF.

The chain is built from TRBV27 and TRBJ2-7, with 9 bases lining up with TRBD2. The CDR3 runs 14 residues. The ends lost 6 bases at V and 3 bases at J; junction bases unmatched: 6. Germline V gene data show CDR1 as MNHEY and CDR2 as SMNVEV (reference sequence). DNA of the CDR3: TGTGCCAGCAGGGGGACTAGCAGATTCTACGAGCAGTACTTC. This encodes CASRGTSRFYEQYF.

The rearrangement links TRBV2 to TRBJ1-2; possible D gene TRBD1, 5 bases. Trimming pared 2 bases from V and 4 bases from J, leaving 14 bases between. Germline V gene data show CDR1 as SNHLY and CDR2 as FYNNEI. The CDR3 is 15 amino acids. In DNA form, the CDR3 reads TGTGCCAGCAGTGAATCTCGACAGACCATCTATGGCTACACCTTC. This codes for CASSESRQTIYGYTF.

This clone appeared once. The chain links TRBV7-2 to TRBJ2-5; TRBD1 agrees at 9 bases. This CDR3 contains 15 residues. V lost 6 bases to trimming and J lost 5 bases; unmatched junction nucleotides: 10. Germline values: CDR1 SGHTA, CDR2 FQGNSA. Written as DNA, the CDR3 is TGTGCCAGCAGGAGAACAGGGGGCGCGGGGGAGACCCAGTACTTC. Protein product: CASRRTGGAGETQYF.

This clone was counted once. This chain uses TRBV27 with TRBJ1-1, with D possibly matching TRBD1 (5 bases). Per the germline V gene, CDR1 is MNHEY and CDR2 is SMNVEV (reference sequence). CDR3 size: 14 residues. V lost 5 bases and J 0 bases, leaving 10 bases between the germline ends. In nucleotides, the CDR3 is TGTGCCAGCAGTGTGACAGCCATGAACACTGAAGCTTTCTTT. It specifies CASSVTAMNTEAFF.

This clone occurred a few times. The rearrangement joins TRBV5-1 to TRBJ2-1, with 7 nucleotides matching TRBD2. This CDR3 has 15 residues. The V gene end was trimmed by 3 bases and the J gene end by 6 bases; junction bases not matched to a gene: 9. The germline V gene encodes CDR1 SGHRS and CDR2 YFSETQ. CDR3 bases: TGCGCCAGCAGCTCGGGACGGGGAGGGACCAATGAGCAGTTCTTC. This translates into CASSSGRGGTNEQFF.

The chain uses TRBV5-4 and TRBJ2-7; 11 positions agree with TRBD2. The CDR3 covers 15 residues. Germline V gives CDR1 SGHNT, CDR2 YYREEE (reference sequence). J was trimmed by 3 bases and V by 1 base; bases with no gene match: 3. CDR3 in amino acids: CASSLTSGGFYEQYF. CDR3 nucleotides: TGTGCCAGCAGCTTGACTAGCGGGGGTTTCTACGAGCAGTACTTC.

V usage is TRBV2 and J usage is TRBJ2-1; D is possibly TRBD2 (6 bases). Germline CDR1 reads SNHLY; CDR2 reads FYNNEI. The CDR3 is 17 amino acids. V shed 3 bases and J shed 0 bases, with 15 bases lying between them. CDR3 nucleotides: TGTGCCAGCAGTGAGCATAGCGGATCCCTCTCCTACAATGAGCAGTTCTTC. It encodes CASSEHSGSLSYNEQFF. The full variable domain, with the rest looked up from reference TRBV2 and TRBJ2-1, is EPEVTQTPSHQVTQMGQEVILRCVPISNHLYFYWYRQILGQKVEFLVSFYNNEISEKSEIFDDQFSVERPDGSNFTLKIRSTKLEDSAMYFCASSEHSGSLSYNEQFFGPGTRLTVL.

The chain combines TRBV2 with TRBJ1-5; D perhaps matches TRBD1 (6 bases). This CDR3 spans 15 amino acids. Germline-derived CDR1 and CDR2 are SNHLY and FYNNEI. V shed 4 bases and J shed 1 base, with 11 bases lying between them. The CDR3 nucleotides are TGTGCCAGCAGTGTTAACAGGGTAAGCAATCAGCCCCAGCATTTT. Its protein is CASSVNRVSNQPQHF.